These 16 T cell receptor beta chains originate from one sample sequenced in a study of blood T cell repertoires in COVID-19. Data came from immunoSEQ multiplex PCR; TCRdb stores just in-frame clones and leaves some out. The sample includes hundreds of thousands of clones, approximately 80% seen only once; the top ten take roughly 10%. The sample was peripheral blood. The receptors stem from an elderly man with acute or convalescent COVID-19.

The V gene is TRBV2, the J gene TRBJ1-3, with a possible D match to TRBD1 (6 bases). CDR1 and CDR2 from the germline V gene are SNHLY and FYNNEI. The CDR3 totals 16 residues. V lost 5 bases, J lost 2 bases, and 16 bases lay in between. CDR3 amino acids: CASSSEGGRTGNTIYF. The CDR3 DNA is TGTGCCAGCAGTTCCGAGGGGGGGAGAACTGGAAACACCATATATTTT.

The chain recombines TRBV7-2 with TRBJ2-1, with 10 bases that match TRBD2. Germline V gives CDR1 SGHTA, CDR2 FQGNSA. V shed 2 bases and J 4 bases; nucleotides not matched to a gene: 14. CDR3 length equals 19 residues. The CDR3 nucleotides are TGTGCCAGCAGCTTACCCGTGATGGAGAGTAGCGGGAGGTACAATGAGCAGTTCTTC. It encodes CASSLPVMESSGRYNEQFF.

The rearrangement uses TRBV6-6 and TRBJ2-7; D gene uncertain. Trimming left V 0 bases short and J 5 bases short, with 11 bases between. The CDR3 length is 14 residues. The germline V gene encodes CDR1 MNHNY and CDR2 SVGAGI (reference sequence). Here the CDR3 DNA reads TGTGCCAGCAGTTACTCGAAAGTACGCGACGAGCAGTACTTC. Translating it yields CASSYSKVRDEQYF.

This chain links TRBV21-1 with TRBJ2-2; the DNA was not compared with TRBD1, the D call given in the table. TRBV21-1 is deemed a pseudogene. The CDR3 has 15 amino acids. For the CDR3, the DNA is TGTGCCAGCAGCTACAGGGGGCTTTCCCAGCGGGAGCTGTTTTTT. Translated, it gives CASSYRGLSQRELFF.

The CDR3 region is CASRWGQSLSTNEKLFF. The CDR3 nucleotides read TGTGCCAGCAGGTGGGGACAGTCCTTGTCAACTAATGAAAAACTGTTTTTT. The gene calls are TRBV3-1 (or the pseudogene TRBV3-2) and TRBJ1-4; TRBD1 agrees at 7 bases. The V gene's germline CDR1 is LGHDT and CDR2 YNNKEL (reference sequence). V was pared by 6 bases and J by 0 bases, with 10 bases of the junction left unmatched. This CDR3 has 17 residues.

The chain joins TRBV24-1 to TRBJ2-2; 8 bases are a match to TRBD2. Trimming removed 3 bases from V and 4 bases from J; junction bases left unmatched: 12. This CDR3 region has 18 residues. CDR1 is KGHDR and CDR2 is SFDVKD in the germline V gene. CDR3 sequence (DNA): TGTGCCACCAGTGATCCTCTATTTAGCGGGATTGGCACCGGGGAGCTGTTTTTT. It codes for CATSDPLFSGIGTGELFF.

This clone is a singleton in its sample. This CDR3 reads CASSFGTDYEQYF. CDR3 DNA: TGTGCCAGCAGCTTCGGGACAGACTACGAGCAGTACTTC. The chain couples TRBV11-2 to TRBJ2-7, with 7 bases fitting TRBD1. The CDR3 totals 13 residues. The germline V gene encodes CDR1 SGHAT and CDR2 FQNNGV. V gave up 3 bases and J gave up 3 bases; unmatched junction bases: 2.

The CDR3 spells CATSGGPGQGKGEQYF. The CDR3 nucleotides are TGTGCCACCAGTGGAGGGCCGGGACAGGGGAAGGGCGAGCAGTACTTC. The rearrangement uses TRBV24-1 and TRBJ2-7; the match to TRBD1 covers 10 bases. This CDR3 comprises 16 residues. The J segment lost 6 bases and the V segment lost 5 bases, leaving 12 bases of the junction unmatched. CDR1 and CDR2 (germline): KGHDR, SFDVKD.

CDR3 amino acids: CASSPTSGRTNEQFF. CDR3 nucleotide sequence: TGTGCCAGCAGCCCGACTAGCGGGAGAACCAATGAGCAGTTCTTC. The rearrangement links TRBV7-2 to TRBJ2-1; 12 bases are shared with TRBD2. The ends lost 5 bases at V and 6 bases at J; junction bases unmatched: 5. The CDR3 covers 15 residues. Germline V lookup: CDR1 SGHTA, CDR2 FQGNSA.

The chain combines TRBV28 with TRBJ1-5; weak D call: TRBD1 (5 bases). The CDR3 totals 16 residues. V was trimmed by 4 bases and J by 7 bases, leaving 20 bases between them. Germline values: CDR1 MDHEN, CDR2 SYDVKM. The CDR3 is CASSSLSSRAYQPQHF. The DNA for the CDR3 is TGTGCCAGCAGTTCATTATCGTCCAGGGCGTACCAGCCCCAGCATTTT.

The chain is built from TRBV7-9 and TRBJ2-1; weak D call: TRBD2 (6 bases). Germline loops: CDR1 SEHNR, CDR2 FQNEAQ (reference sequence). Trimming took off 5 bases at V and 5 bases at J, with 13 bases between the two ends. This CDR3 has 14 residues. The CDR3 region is CASSTRETHNEQFF. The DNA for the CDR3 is TGTGCCAGCAGCACCCGGGAGACGCACAATGAGCAGTTCTTC.

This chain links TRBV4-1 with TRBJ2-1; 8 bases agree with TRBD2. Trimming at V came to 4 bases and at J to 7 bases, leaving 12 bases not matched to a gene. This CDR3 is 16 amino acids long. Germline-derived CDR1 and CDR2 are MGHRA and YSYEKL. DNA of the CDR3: TGCGCCAGCAGCCCACCCGCGGGGGGCTCTCGAAATGAGCAGTTCTTC. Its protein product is CASSPPAGGSRNEQFF.

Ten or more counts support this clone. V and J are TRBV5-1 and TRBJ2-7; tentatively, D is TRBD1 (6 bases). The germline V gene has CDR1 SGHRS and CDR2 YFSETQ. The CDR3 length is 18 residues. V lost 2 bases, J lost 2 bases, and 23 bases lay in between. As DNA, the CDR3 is TGCGCCAGCAGCTTTTTGGGTAGTCAGGGGACGATACCCTACGAGCAGTACTTC. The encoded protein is CASSFLGSQGTIPYEQYF.

Here the CDR3 reads CASSFGPNRNTEAFF. The CDR3, as DNA: TGTGCCAGCAGCTTTGGTCCTAATCGGAACACTGAAGCTTTCTTT. The chain uses TRBV7-9 and TRBJ1-1; D is uncertain. The germline V gene has CDR1 SEHNR and CDR2 FQNEAQ (reference sequence). V was pared by 3 bases and J by 1 base, with 12 bases between. The CDR3 sequence is 15 residues long.

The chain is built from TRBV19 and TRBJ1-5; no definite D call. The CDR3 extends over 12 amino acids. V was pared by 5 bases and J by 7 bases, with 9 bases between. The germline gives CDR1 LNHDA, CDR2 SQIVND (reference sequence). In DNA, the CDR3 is TGTGCCAGTAGTCCGCTGCGCCAGCCCCAGCATTTT. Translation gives CASSPLRQPQHF.

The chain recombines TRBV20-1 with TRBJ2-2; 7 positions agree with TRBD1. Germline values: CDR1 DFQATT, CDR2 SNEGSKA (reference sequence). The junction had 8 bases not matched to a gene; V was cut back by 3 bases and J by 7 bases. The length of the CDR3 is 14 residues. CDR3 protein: CSASYHRGNGELFF. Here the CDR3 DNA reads TGCAGTGCTAGTTATCACAGGGGAAACGGGGAGCTGTTTTTT.